The 10 T cell receptor beta chains given below trace back to one sample, sequenced in a study of blood T cell repertoires in COVID-19. Using immunoSEQ multiplex PCR, the repertoire was profiled, and TCRdb retains in-frame clones only, with some absent. The table records about 380,000 clones, more than 70% of them present only once. Sequencing was performed on PBMCs or T cells enriched from blood (not recorded which). These receptors all stem from a woman younger than 30 who had recovered from COVID-19.

The V and J genes are TRBV2 and TRBJ1-4; possibly TRBD1 for D (5 bases). V shed 5 bases and J shed 8 bases, with 15 bases lying between them. Germline V lookup: CDR1 SNHLY, CDR2 FYNNEI. The CDR3 totals 14 residues. The CDR3 here is CASSLQGGREKLFF. CDR3 bases: TGTGCCAGCAGTCTGCAGGGAGGTCGAGAAAAACTGTTTTTT.

The chain employs TRBV6-6 and TRBJ1-2; 8 bases fit TRBD1. V trimming: 4 bases; J trimming: 3 bases; junction bases outside the gene matches: 1. Germline V gene sequence: CDR1 MNHNY, CDR2 SVGAGI (reference sequence). The CDR3 loop spans 13 amino acids. The CDR3 loop reads CASSSGGHYGYTF. The CDR3 DNA reads TGTGCCAGCAGTTCAGGGGGCCACTATGGCTACACCTTC.

The V call is TRBV7-8, the J call TRBJ2-1, with D possibly TRBD1 on 6 matching bases. Per germline, CDR1 SGHVS and CDR2 FQNEAQ. Trimming removed 5 bases from V and 9 bases from J, with 11 bases in between. The CDR3 length is 12 residues. CDR3: CASSLRQVEQFF. The CDR3 nucleotides read TGTGCCAGCAGCCTTCGACAGGTTGAGCAGTTCTTC.

This clone was seen a single time. The V and J genes are TRBV7-2 and TRBJ1-3; D might be TRBD1 (5 bases). V was cut by 1 base and J by 2 bases, with 9 bases left in between. The CDR3 loop spans 15 amino acids. Per the germline V gene, CDR1 is SGHTA and CDR2 is FQGNSA. The DNA of the CDR3 is TGTGCCAGCAGCTTAGGGGGGGGAGCTGGAAACACCATATATTTT. Translation: CASSLGGGAGNTIYF.

This clone appeared a single time. The rearrangement uses TRBV5-6 and TRBJ1-2; TRBD1 aligns across 9 bases. V lost 0 bases to trimming and J lost 4 bases; unmatched junction nucleotides: 4. Germline V lookup: CDR1 SGHDT, CDR2 YYEEEE. CDR3 length equals 15 residues. This CDR3 reads CASSLEGQGRYGYTF. DNA for the CDR3: TGTGCCAGCAGCTTGGAGGGACAGGGACGCTATGGCTACACCTTC.

This chain links TRBV10-1 with TRBJ2-5; 9 nucleotides match TRBD1. The germline V gene encodes CDR1 WNHNN and CDR2 SYGVQD (reference sequence). The CDR3 length is 16 residues. With 6 bases clipped from V and 0 bases from J, the junction kept 8 bases outside the gene matches. As DNA, the CDR3 is TGCGCCAGCAGCAACACAGGGGGCGTCTACCAAGAGACCCAGTACTTC. It is translated as CASSNTGGVYQETQYF.

The chain joins TRBV5-1 to TRBJ2-7; 8 nucleotides align to TRBD1. The CDR3 runs 16 residues. Germline CDR1 reads SGHRS; CDR2 reads YFSETQ. The J segment lost 5 bases and the V segment lost 2 bases, leaving 12 bases of the junction unmatched. The CDR3, as DNA: TGCGCCAGCAGCTTATCCCCGGGACAGGCTGTCCACGAGCAGTACTTC. It codes for CASSLSPGQAVHEQYF.

This chain connects TRBV6-1 to TRBJ2-7, with TRBD1 identical over 7 bases. The junction had 9 bases not matched to a gene; V was cut back by 6 bases and J by 4 bases. CDR1 is MNHNS and CDR2 is SASEGT in the germline V gene. The CDR3 totals 14 residues. In DNA, the CDR3 is TGTGCCAGCAGCCTAGACAGGGCTGAGTACGAGCAGTACTTC. This gives the protein CASSLDRAEYEQYF.

The chain uses TRBV6-5 and TRBJ1-1; D unclear. V dropped 6 bases and J dropped 1 base, with 12 bases sitting between them. This CDR3 has 14 amino acids. CDR1 is MNHEY and CDR2 is SVGAGI in the germline V gene. The CDR3 loop reads CASSLLRGNTEAFF. CDR3 bases: TGTGCCAGCAGCTTACTTCGGGGGAACACTGAAGCTTTCTTT.

This rearrangement joins TRBV9 to TRBJ2-7, with TRBD2 as a possible D gene (6 bases). Germline CDR1 is SGDLS and CDR2 is YYNGEE. The CDR3 sequence is 13 residues long. The V end was cut by 3 bases, the J end by 1 base, with 8 bases between. CDR3 amino acids: CASSAGLSYEQYF. The CDR3 DNA reads TGTGCCAGCAGCGCGGGACTTTCCTACGAGCAGTACTTC.